This T cell receptor beta chain was recovered during a study of shared clonotypes between healthy human individuals. Germline values: CDR1 SGHRS, CDR2 YFSETQ. This CDR3 has 14 residues. J gave up 3 bases and V 4 bases, and 5 bases lay outside the gene matches. Repertoires were generated with immunoSEQ multiplex PCR, while TCRdb's copy carries only in-frame clones and drops some. The sample holds millions of clones; approximately 93% are singletons and the top ten take under 0.45%. V gene TRBV5-1 combines with J gene TRBJ2-7, with TRBD1 matching 9 bases. The source material was naive CD4+ T cells from PBMCs. Noted subset: CD45RA+ positively selected. The source is a man aged 18-30 years in good health. Some clones in this sample may be carry-over from other donors' samples. CDR3 nucleotides: TGCGCCAGCAGCCCTCGGGGACAGGGCTACGAGCAGTACTTC. Protein sequence: CASSPRGQGYEQYF.